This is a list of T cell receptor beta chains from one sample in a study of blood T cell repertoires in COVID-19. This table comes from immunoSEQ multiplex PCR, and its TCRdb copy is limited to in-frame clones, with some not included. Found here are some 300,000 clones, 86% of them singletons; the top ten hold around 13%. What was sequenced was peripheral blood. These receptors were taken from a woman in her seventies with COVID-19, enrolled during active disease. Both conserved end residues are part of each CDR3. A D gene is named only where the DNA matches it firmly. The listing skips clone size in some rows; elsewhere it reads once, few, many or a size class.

DNA: TGTGCCAGCAGCTCCTCAGGGTCTTGGACCCAGTACTTC; CDR3: CASSSSGSWTQYF; V: TRBV7-2; length: 13; size: .; J: TRBJ2-5; D: .
DNA: TGTGCCAGTAGTATAACCGGGGACACTGAAGCTTTCTTT; CDR3: CASSITGDTEAFF; V: TRBV19; length: 13; size: once; J: TRBJ1-1; D: .
DNA: TGTGCCAGCAGTTTTTCGGTGAATCTGAACACTGAAGCTTTCTTT; CDR3: CASSFSVNLNTEAFF; V: TRBV28; length: 15; size: .; J: TRBJ1-1; D: .
DNA: TGTGCCAGCAGTCACAAGACCGGGATTGACTACACCTTC; CDR3: CASSHKTGIDYTF; V: TRBV12-3/TRBV12-4; length: 13; size: .; J: TRBJ1-2; D: .
DNA: TGTGCCAGCAGCAAGGGGACAGGGGTAGAAGGGGAGCTGTTTTTT; CDR3: CASSKGTGVEGELFF; V: TRBV21-1; length: 15; size: .; J: TRBJ2-2; D: .
DNA: TGTGCCAGCAGCGTGGACAGGAACACTGAAGCTTTCTTT; CDR3: CASSVDRNTEAFF; V: TRBV7-3; length: 13; size: .; J: TRBJ1-1; D: .
DNA: TGTGCCAGCAGCCATTTCCTGGGGACAGGGGGCACTGAAGCTTTCTTT; CDR3: CASSHFLGTGGTEAFF; V: TRBV7-9; length: 16; size: .; J: TRBJ1-1; D: TRBD1
DNA: TGTGCCAGCAGTCCGGGACAGGGACTGAACACTGAAGCTTTCTTT; CDR3: CASSPGQGLNTEAFF; V: TRBV6-5; length: 15; size: .; J: TRBJ1-1; D: TRBD1
DNA: TGTGCCATCAGCGAGGGGCGGGATTATGGCTACACCTTC; CDR3: CAISEGRDYGYTF; V: TRBV10-3; length: 13; size: .; J: TRBJ1-2; D: .
DNA: TGTGCCAGCAACTCCGGCTATGGCTACACCTTC; CDR3: CASNSGYGYTF; V: TRBV9; length: 11; size: .; J: TRBJ1-2; D: .
DNA: TGTGCCAGCAGCTTGGGGGGGCCGAACACTGAAGCTTTCTTT; CDR3: CASSLGGPNTEAFF; V: TRBV5-6; length: 14; size: .; J: TRBJ1-1; D: .
DNA: TGTGCTAGTGGTTTGGTACCCCGGTTCCCTTCCAATGAGCAGTTCTTC; CDR3: CASGLVPRFPSNEQFF; V: TRBV12-5; length: 16; size: .; J: TRBJ2-1; D: .
DNA: TGTGCCAGCAGCCCCCTCGGCGGCAAGACCCAGTACTTC; CDR3: CASSPLGGKTQYF; V: TRBV7-2; length: 13; size: .; J: TRBJ2-5; D: .
DNA: TGTGCTAGTGGTTCCTCAGGGGGTATGAACACTGAAGCTTTCTTT; CDR3: CASGSSGGMNTEAFF; V: TRBV12-5; length: 15; size: .; J: TRBJ1-1; D: TRBD1
DNA: TGTGCCAGCAGCCCTAGCGGGGTCGAGACCCAGTACTTC; CDR3: CASSPSGVETQYF; V: TRBV3-1/TRBV3-2; length: 13; size: .; J: TRBJ2-5; D: TRBD2
DNA: TGTGCCAGCAGCCTCGGACAGGCAGGGAACACTGAAGCTTTCTTT; CDR3: CASSLGQAGNTEAFF; V: TRBV7-2; length: 15; size: .; J: TRBJ1-1; D: TRBD1
DNA: TGTGCCAGCAGCGTAGGTAGTTCCCCCTACAATGAGCAGTTCTTC; CDR3: CASSVGSSPYNEQFF; V: TRBV9; length: 15; size: once; J: TRBJ2-1; D: .
DNA: TGTGCCAGCACCCCATGCCCCGGCGGGGGGGCCGGGATAACAGATACGCAGTATTTT; CDR3: CASTPCPGGGAGITDTQYF; V: TRBV21-1; length: 19; size: .; J: TRBJ2-3; D: .
DNA: TGTGCCAGCAGTGAAGGGAGCTGGTACGAGCAGTACTTC; CDR3: CASSEGSWYEQYF; V: TRBV6-1; length: 13; size: .; J: TRBJ2-7; D: .
DNA: TGTGCCAGCAGCTTGGCCCTAGCGGGGGGGCATAATGAGCAGTTCTTC; CDR3: CASSLALAGGHNEQFF; V: TRBV5-4; length: 16; size: .; J: TRBJ2-1; D: TRBD2
DNA: TGTGCCAGCAGCTACAGACTAGTGGCCTACGAGCAGTACTTC; CDR3: CASSYRLVAYEQYF; V: TRBV6-5; length: 14; size: .; J: TRBJ2-7; D: .
DNA: TGTGCCAGAACCTCTTTGGACAGTTCGAACACCGGGGAGCTGTTTTTT; CDR3: CARTSLDSSNTGELFF; V: TRBV2; length: 16; size: .; J: TRBJ2-2; D: .
DNA: TGTGCCAGCAGCGACCAGAGGAATCAGCCCCAGCATTTT; CDR3: CASSDQRNQPQHF; V: TRBV2; length: 13; size: .; J: TRBJ1-5; D: .
DNA: TGTGCCACCAGTGACTCCAGGGCAGGATGGACTGAAGCTTTCTTT; CDR3: CATSDSRAGWTEAFF; V: TRBV24-1; length: 15; size: .; J: TRBJ1-1; D: .
DNA: TGTGCCAGCAGTTTGAGAGACAGCTCCTACAATGAGCAGTTCTTC; CDR3: CASSLRDSSYNEQFF; V: TRBV27; length: 15; size: .; J: TRBJ2-1; D: .
DNA: TGTGCCAGCAGCTTGACAGGGGCGAAGGGGGCAGATACGCAGTATTTT; CDR3: CASSLTGAKGADTQYF; V: TRBV11-3; length: 16; size: .; J: TRBJ2-3; D: TRBD1
DNA: TGTGCCAGTAGCGCGGACAGGGACACTGAAGCTTTCTTT; CDR3: CASSADRDTEAFF; V: TRBV19; length: 13; size: .; J: TRBJ1-1; D: TRBD1
DNA: TGTGCCAGCAGTTCCCCTTATACTAGCGGGGGGGAAGAGACCCAGTACTTC; CDR3: CASSSPYTSGGEETQYF; V: TRBV11-2; length: 17; size: .; J: TRBJ2-5; D: TRBD2